These T cell receptor beta chains were read from a single sample in a study of OX40 agonist ivuxolimab in advanced cancers. Some clones are missing from TCRdb's copy, which holds only in-frame ones; the method was immunoSEQ multiplex PCR. In the table there are 100,000 to 150,000 clones, about nine tenths of which are singletons. The input for sequencing was CD4+ or CD8+ T cells sorted from blood, taken in a trial of the OX40 agonist ivuxolimab. Every receptor here comes from an adult with an advanced solid tumor such as melanoma, head and neck, liver or kidney cancer. CDR3s include the opening cysteine and the closing phenylalanine or tryptophan. A D gene is named only where the DNA matches it firmly. Clone sizes are given selectively: once, few, many, or a class where the clone is expanded.

CASSLAQGAYGEQYF	TGTGCCAGCAGCTTAGCGCAGGGGGCCTACGGGGAGCAGTACTTC	-	TRBJ2-7	TRBV7-9	15	TRBD1
CASNKPGIGNQPQHF	TGTGCCAGCAACAAACCGGGAATTGGCAATCAGCCCCAGCATTTT	-	TRBJ1-5	TRBV28	15	-
CASSQVSVKDTQYF	TGCGCCAGCAGCCAAGTTTCAGTCAAGGATACGCAGTATTTT	-	TRBJ2-3	TRBV4-1	14	-
CASSQELIMGQAFYEQYF	TGTGCCAGCAGCCAAGAGCTCATAATGGGACAGGCCTTCTACGAGCAGTACTTC	-	TRBJ2-7	TRBV14	18	TRBD1
CASSPGAGEATDTQYF	TGTGCCAGCTCACCAGGGGCGGGAGAAGCAACAGATACGCAGTATTTT	-	TRBJ2-3	TRBV18	16	TRBD2
CASSQVASGSKRHQDTQYF	TGCGCCAGCAGCCAAGTCGCTAGCGGGAGTAAGAGGCATCAAGATACGCAGTATTTT	-	TRBJ2-3	TRBV4-3	19	TRBD2
CASRSDEQFF	TGTGCCAGTAGATCCGACGAGCAGTTCTTC	-	TRBJ2-1	TRBV19	10	-
CASSLGPTDEQFF	TGTGCCAGCAGCTTAGGTCCAACGGATGAGCAGTTCTTC	-	TRBJ2-1	TRBV7-6	13	-
CASSLATSGRALEQFF	TGCGCCAGCAGCTTGGCTACTAGCGGGAGGGCCCTTGAGCAGTTCTTC	-	TRBJ2-1	TRBV5-1	16	TRBD2
CASRLAGRRNTEAFF	TGTGCCAGCAGACTCGCGGGCCGACGAAACACTGAAGCTTTCTTT	few	TRBJ1-1	TRBV28	15	-
CASSTVSGANVLTF	TGTGCCAGCTCAACAGTCTCTGGGGCCAACGTCCTGACTTTC	-	TRBJ2-6	TRBV18	14	-
CAISDRGNSLNYGYTF	TGTGCCATCAGTGATAGGGGAAACAGTCTCAACTATGGCTACACCTTC	few	TRBJ1-2	TRBV10-3	16	-
CASSGGNRRNTEAFF	TGTGCCAGCAGTGGGGGGAACAGGAGGAACACTGAAGCTTTCTTT	-	TRBJ1-1	TRBV25-1	15	-
CASRLALGEQFF	TGTGCCAGCAGACTAGCTTTGGGTGAGCAGTTCTTC	-	TRBJ2-1	TRBV27	12	-
CASSYSINGESYEQYF	TGTGCCAGCAGTTACTCGATAAACGGGGAGAGCTACGAGCAGTACTTC	-	TRBJ2-7	TRBV6-5	16	-
CASSARPSLGNTIYF	TGTGCCAGCAGTGCCAGGCCGAGCCTCGGAAACACCATATATTTT	-	TRBJ1-3	TRBV6-1	15	-
CASRPFRDTEAFF	TGTGCCAGCAGACCGTTCCGGGACACTGAAGCTTTCTTT	-	TRBJ1-1	TRBV28	13	-
CASSPRVGPYEQYF	TGTGCCAGCAGTCCCAGGGTAGGACCCTACGAGCAGTACTTC	-	TRBJ2-7	TRBV2	14	-
CASSVQARLNTEAFF	TGTGCCAGCAGCGTACAGGCCAGGTTGAACACTGAAGCTTTCTTT	-	TRBJ1-1	TRBV9	15	-
CASSPGGTGGELFF	TGCGCCAGCAGCCCAGGGGGCACGGGCGGGGAGCTGTTTTTT	-	TRBJ2-2	TRBV5-1	14	TRBD1
CASSPPYGGNTEAFF	TGTGCCAGCTCACCACCATACGGAGGGAACACTGAAGCTTTCTTT	once	TRBJ1-1	TRBV18	15	-
CASNGGTGLAEQYF	TGTGCCAGCAATGGAGGAACAGGGCTAGCCGAGCAGTACTTC	few	TRBJ2-7	TRBV2	14	-
CASRPGLPQETQYF	TGCGCCAGCAGACCGGGACTACCCCAAGAGACCCAGTACTTC	-	TRBJ2-5	TRBV10-2	14	TRBD2
CASSWTGTEAFF	TGTGCCAGCTCATGGACAGGCACTGAAGCTTTCTTT	once	TRBJ1-1	TRBV18	12	TRBD1
CAISGGANEAFF	TGTGCCATCAGTGGAGGGGCTAATGAAGCTTTCTTT	-	TRBJ1-1	TRBV10-3	12	-
CASSSGTVNYGYTF	TGTGCCAGCAGTTCCGGGACAGTCAACTATGGCTACACCTTC	-	TRBJ1-2	TRBV27	14	TRBD1
CASSLAGTTNTEAFF	TGTGCCAGCAGCCTAGCCGGGACGACGAACACTGAAGCTTTCTTT	few	TRBJ1-1	TRBV28	15	-
CASNWDSMNTEAFF	TGTGCCAGTAACTGGGACAGCATGAACACTGAAGCTTTCTTT	-	TRBJ1-1	TRBV19	14	TRBD1
CASSPMAHSTDTQYF	TGTGCCAGCTCACCGATGGCCCATAGCACAGATACGCAGTATTTT	few	TRBJ2-3	TRBV6-6	15	-
CASSLTEGARTF	TGTGCCAGCAGCTTAACAGAGGGGGCCCGGACCTTC	-	TRBJ1-2	TRBV7-3	12	TRBD1
CASNFSREKLFF	TGTGCCAGCAACTTCTCCAGAGAAAAACTGTTTTTT	-	TRBJ1-4	TRBV28	12	-
CASSWVWGTEAFF	TGTGCCAGCAGTTGGGTCTGGGGAACTGAAGCTTTCTTT	-	TRBJ1-1	TRBV6-6	13	-
CASSLRGGGTEAFF	TGTGCCAGCAGCTTACGGGGGGGCGGCACTGAAGCTTTCTTT	-	TRBJ1-1	TRBV7-9	14	-
CSVERGNEQFF	TGCAGCGTCGAACGGGGCAATGAGCAGTTCTTC	once	TRBJ2-1	TRBV29-1	11	-
CASSIQSGGFTYSNQPQHF	TGTGCCAGTAGTATCCAATCAGGGGGCTTCACTTATAGCAATCAGCCCCAGCATTTT	-	TRBJ1-5	TRBV19	19	TRBD1
CASSLETSVADTQYF	TGCGCCAGCAGCTTGGAGACTAGCGTAGCAGATACGCAGTATTTT	once	TRBJ2-3	TRBV5-1	15	TRBD2
CACTRGREPQHF	TGTGCCTGTACCCGAGGCCGGGAGCCCCAGCATTTT	-	TRBJ1-5	TRBV19	12	-
CASSLSGYGYTF	TGTGCCAGCAGCCTCAGCGGGTATGGCTACACCTTC	-	TRBJ1-2	TRBV28	12	-
CASSMREKGDTQYF	TGTGCCAGTAGTATGAGGGAGAAAGGGGATACGCAGTATTTT	-	TRBJ2-3	TRBV19	14	-
CASKTSGTEAFF	TGTGCCAGCAAGACAAGTGGCACTGAAGCTTTCTTT	-	TRBJ1-1	TRBV6-6	12	-
CASSVGSPRHEQFF	TGTGCCAGCAGCGTAGGAAGTCCCCGCCATGAGCAGTTCTTC	once	TRBJ2-1	TRBV9	14	-
CASRIDRGSNQPQHF	TGTGCCAGCAGAATAGACAGGGGCTCTAATCAGCCCCAGCATTTT	-	TRBJ1-5	TRBV27	15	TRBD1
CASSQDYEQYF	TGCGCCAGCAGCCAAGACTACGAGCAGTACTTC	-	TRBJ2-7	TRBV4-1	11	-
CASSLSGMNTEAFF	TGCGCCAGCAGCTTGTCGGGAATGAACACTGAAGCTTTCTTT	-	TRBJ1-1	TRBV5-1	14	-
CASSVVGRRLAGDFSYNEQFF	TGTGCCAGCAGCGTAGTGGGTAGGAGACTAGCGGGCGACTTCTCCTACAATGAGCAGTTCTTC	-	TRBJ2-1	TRBV9	21	TRBD2
CASSSVSGNTIYF	TGTGCCAGCAGCTCTGTCTCTGGAAACACCATATATTTT	-	TRBJ1-3	TRBV9	13	-
CASSEWTGQAFPF	TGTGCCAGCAGCGAGTGGACAGGGCAGGCTTTCCCCTTC	-	TRBJ1-2	TRBV28	13	TRBD1
CASSLPGASTEAFF	TGTGCCAGCAGCCTCCCAGGGGCAAGCACTGAAGCTTTCTTT	few	TRBJ1-1	TRBV6-6	14	-
CASSVSGDNSPLHF	TGTGCCAGCAGCGTATCTGGTGATAATTCACCCCTCCACTTT	-	TRBJ1-6	TRBV9	14	-
CAISESSGTVSYEQYF	TGTGCCATCAGTGAGTCATCTGGGACTGTCTCCTACGAGCAGTACTTC	-	TRBJ2-7	TRBV10-3	16	-
CASSYDSLSEQFF	TGTGCCAGCAGTTACGACTCCCTAAGTGAGCAGTTCTTC	-	TRBJ2-1	TRBV6-5	13	-
CSVEVSSYNEQFF	TGCAGCGTTGAGGTTAGCTCCTACAATGAGCAGTTCTTC	once	TRBJ2-1	TRBV29-1	13	-
CASQEIPHRVDTQYF	TGCGCCAGCCAAGAAATCCCCCACAGGGTAGATACGCAGTATTTT	few	TRBJ2-3	TRBV5-1	15	-
CASSPDREGNSPLHF	TGTGCCAGCAGTCCTGACAGGGAAGGCAATTCACCCCTCCACTTT	-	TRBJ1-6	TRBV2	15	TRBD1
CASSRTGGGPNYGYTF	TGTGCCAGCAGTCGGACAGGGGGGGGTCCTAACTATGGCTACACCTTC	-	TRBJ1-2	TRBV27	16	TRBD1